These T cell receptor beta chains were read from a single sample in a study of T cell changes during pregnancy in multiple sclerosis. Clones were read by immunoSEQ multiplex PCR, and TCRdb kept only the in-frame ones, dropping some. Of about 21,000 clones in the sample, 70% to 90% were seen once. The specimen comprised CD4+ T cells from peripheral blood mononuclear cells, sampled in the first trimester of pregnancy. Every receptor here comes from a female donor in good health, enrolled as a control in a pregnancy study. Each CDR3 is given with its conserved first and last residue. The order of the fields is clone size, J gene, CDR3 length, V gene, D gene, CDR3 protein, CDR3 DNA. D genes are given only for firm matches. The listing skips clone size in some rows; elsewhere it reads once, few, many or a size class.

>-|TRBJ1-6|15|TRBV7-2|TRBD1
CASSPDRADNSPLHF
TGTGCCAGCAGCCCGGACAGGGCAGATAATTCACCCCTCCACTTT
>-|TRBJ2-5|13|TRBV5-6|TRBD1
CASSQRTGRTQYF
TGTGCCAGCAGCCAGCGGACAGGGCGGACCCAGTACTTC
>-|TRBJ1-1|13|TRBV10-1|TRBD1
CASSDGTGHLAFF
TGCGCCAGCAGTGACGGGACAGGGCATCTCGCTTTCTTT
>-|TRBJ2-2|17|TRBV5-1|-
CASSPKGRGRDTGELFF
TGCGCCAGCAGCCCGAAAGGACGGGGTCGGGACACCGGGGAGCTGTTTTTT
>-|TRBJ1-1|13|TRBV11-3|-
CASSLGGNTEAFF
TGTGCCAGCAGCTTGGGGGGGAACACTGAAGCTTTCTTT
>-|TRBJ2-2|16|TRBV5-8|-
CATTRGLLPNTGELFF
TGTGCCACTACGAGAGGGCTCCTCCCGAACACCGGGGAGCTGTTTTTT
>-|TRBJ1-1|14|TRBV30|-
CAWSAGGLNTEAFF
TGTGCCTGGAGCGCCGGGGGTTTGAACACTGAAGCTTTCTTT
>-|TRBJ2-7|13|TRBV27|-
CASSLQGRYEQYF
TGTGCCAGCAGCCTACAGGGTCGGTACGAGCAGTACTTC
>-|TRBJ1-3|16|TRBV5-1|-
CASSLAVGGSGNTIYF
TGCGCCAGCAGCTTGGCGGTGGGAGGCTCTGGAAACACCATATATTTT
>-|TRBJ2-2|13|TRBV10-3|-
CAISQANTGELFF
TGTGCCATCAGTCAGGCGAACACCGGGGAGCTGTTTTTT
>-|TRBJ2-7|15|TRBV10-3|TRBD1
CATRQTGTGLPEQYF
TGTGCCACGCGTCAAACCGGGACAGGGCTTCCCGAGCAGTACTTC
>-|TRBJ1-2|15|TRBV19|TRBD1
CASSIDRGKGYGYTF
TGTGCCAGTAGTATAGACAGGGGGAAAGGCTATGGCTACACCTTC
>-|TRBJ2-5|15|TRBV5-6|TRBD1
CASNPGQSNQETQYF
TGTGCCAGCAACCCGGGACAGAGCAACCAAGAGACCCAGTACTTC
>-|TRBJ2-7|14|TRBV7-8|-
CASSIRDGPYEQYF
TGTGCCAGCAGCATCCGGGATGGGCCCTACGAGCAGTACTTC
>-|TRBJ1-6|15|TRBV11-2|-
CASSFRGANNSPLHF
TGTGCCAGCAGCTTCCGGGGGGCCAATAATTCACCCCTCCACTTT
>-|TRBJ1-1|14|TRBV2|-
CASSVVGGPTGAFF
TGTGCCAGCAGCGTCGTGGGGGGACCCACCGGAGCTTTCTTT
>-|TRBJ2-7|11|TRBV7-9|-
CASRGRNEQYF
TGTGCCAGCAGGGGCAGGAACGAGCAGTACTTC
>-|TRBJ2-7|16|TRBV10-3|TRBD2
CAISESWRGAPYEQYF
TGTGCCATCAGTGAGTCGTGGCGGGGGGCCCCCTACGAGCAGTACTTC
>-|TRBJ1-2|14|TRBV5-1|-
CASSPGSEGYGYTF
TGCGCCAGCAGTCCGGGCTCCGAGGGCTATGGCTACACCTTC
>-|TRBJ2-5|14|TRBV6-1|-
CASTETALQETQYF
TGTGCCAGCACGGAGACAGCCCTCCAAGAGACCCAGTACTTC
>-|TRBJ1-4|14|TRBV7-9|-
CASSWGATNEKLFF
TGTGCCAGCAGCTGGGGGGCAACTAATGAAAAACTGTTTTTT
>-|TRBJ1-1|17|TRBV18|TRBD1
CASSPLPTGGMNTEAFF
TGTGCCAGCTCACCCCTCCCGACAGGGGGAATGAACACTGAAGCTTTCTTT
>-|TRBJ1-1|16|TRBV7-9|-
CASTQGMLMGYTEAFF
TGTGCCAGCACCCAGGGTATGTTGATGGGATACACTGAAGCTTTCTTT
>-|TRBJ2-6|18|TRBV7-9|TRBD1
CASSLWTGLSSGANVLTF
TGTGCCAGCAGCTTATGGACAGGGTTGAGCTCTGGGGCCAACGTCCTGACTTTC
>once|TRBJ1-5|12|TRBV16|-
CASSQSGGPQHF
TGTGCCAGCAGCCAATCCGGCGGGCCCCAGCATTTT
>once|TRBJ1-2|15|TRBV28|-
CASTSWQGRDYGYTF
TGTGCCAGCACCTCCTGGCAGGGGAGGGACTATGGCTACACCTTC
>-|TRBJ1-2|17|TRBV19|-
CASSIDLNPGRIGGYTF
TGTGCCAGTAGTATAGATCTGAATCCGGGAAGGATAGGAGGCTACACCTTC
>-|TRBJ1-4|13|TRBV7-9|-
CASMRATNEKLFF
TGTGCCAGCATGCGGGCAACTAATGAAAAACTGTTTTTT